This TCR beta chain was found in a study of CXCR3-negative and CXCR3-positive naive CD8 T cells. Concerning this clonotype itself: As yet, its antigen is unknown.

Overall study findings and caveats: Naive CXCR3-positive and CXCR3-negative cells shared TRBV-TRBJ usage; memory cells diverged. More hydrophobic TRB CDR3s occurred in CXCR3-positive than in CXCR3-negative naive cells. Researchers report CXCR3 expression partially decreased after cryopreservation, with fresh PBMCs used in most assays.

The libraries of TRB cDNA were prepared using 5' RACE with UMI labels. TCRdb re-called the 5' RACE reads and shows each CDR3 protein once, DNA omitted. This sample lists some 150,000 distinct CDR3 sequences; its ten largest clones have 0.41%. The CDR3 is made up of 17 amino acids. CDR1 is SGDLS, CDR2 YYNGEE, per germline. This TCR derives from a human donor in good health. Some clones in this sample may be carry-over from other donors' samples. The source material was naive CXCR3+ CD8+ T cells from blood. Subset noted: CD45RO-CCR7+CD27+CD95- naive CD8+ T cells expressing CXCR3 (TNR3+). This chain connects TRBV9 to TRBJ2-1; as DNA is missing, the TRBD1 call by TCRdb cannot be tested. CDR3 amino acids: CASSVDSWTSSNNEQFF. The whole variable domain, remainder taken from reference TRBV9 and TRBJ2-1, is DSGVTQTPKHLITATGQRVTLRCSPRSGDLSVYWYQQSLDQGLQFLIQYYNGEERAKGNILERFSAQQFPDLHSELNLSSLELGDSALYFCASSVDSWTSSNNEQFFGPGTRLTVL.